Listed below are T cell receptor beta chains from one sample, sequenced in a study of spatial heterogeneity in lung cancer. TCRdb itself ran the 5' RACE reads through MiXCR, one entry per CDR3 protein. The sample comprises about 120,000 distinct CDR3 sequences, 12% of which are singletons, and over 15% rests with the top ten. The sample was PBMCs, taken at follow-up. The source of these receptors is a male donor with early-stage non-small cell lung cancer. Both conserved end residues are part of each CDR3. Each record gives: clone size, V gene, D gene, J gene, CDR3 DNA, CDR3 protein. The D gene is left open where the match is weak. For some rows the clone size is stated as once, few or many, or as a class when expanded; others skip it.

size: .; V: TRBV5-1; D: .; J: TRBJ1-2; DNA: TGCGCCAGCAGCGGAACAGCAGGAAGCTATGGCTACACCTTC; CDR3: CASSGTAGSYGYTF
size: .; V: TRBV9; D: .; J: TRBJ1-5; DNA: TGTGCCAGCAGCGCCGGCCTAGGGCAGCCCCAGCATTTT; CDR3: CASSAGLGQPQHF
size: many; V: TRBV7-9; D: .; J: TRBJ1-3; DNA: TGTGCCAGCAGCTTGTGGACAGACGGAAACACCATATATTTT; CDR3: CASSLWTDGNTIYF
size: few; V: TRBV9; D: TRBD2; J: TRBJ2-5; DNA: TGTGCCAGCAGCGTAGCAGCGGGAGAACAAGAGACCCAGTACTTC; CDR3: CASSVAAGEQETQYF
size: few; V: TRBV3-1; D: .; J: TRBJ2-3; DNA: TGTGCCAGCAGCCAAGTACCTGGACATAGCACAGATACGCAGTATTTT; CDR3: CASSQVPGHSTDTQYF
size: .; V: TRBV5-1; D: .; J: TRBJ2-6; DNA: TGCGCCAGCAGCTTACAGCTCCATGAAGTCCTGACTTTC; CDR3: CASSLQLHEVLTF
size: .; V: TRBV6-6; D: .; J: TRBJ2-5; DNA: TGTGCCAGCAGTTACAGCCACCAAGAGACCCAGTACTTC; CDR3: CASSYSHQETQYF
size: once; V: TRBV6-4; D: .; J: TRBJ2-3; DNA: TGTGCCAGCAGTGAGAATTTGGTTGCTACGCAGGATTTT; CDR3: CASSENLVATQDF
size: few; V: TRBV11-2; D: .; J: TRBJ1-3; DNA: TGTGCCAGCAGCTTCGGCAGCTCTGGAAACACCATATATTTT; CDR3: CASSFGSSGNTIYF
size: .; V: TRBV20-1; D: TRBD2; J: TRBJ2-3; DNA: TGCAGTGCTACCCAGACTAGCGGGGCCCCAGATACGCAGTATTTT; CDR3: CSATQTSGAPDTQYF
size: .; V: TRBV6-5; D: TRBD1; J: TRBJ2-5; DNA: TGTGCCAGCAGTTACGGGGCCGGGACAGGGGCCCCAGAGACCCAGTACTTC; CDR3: CASSYGAGTGAPETQYF
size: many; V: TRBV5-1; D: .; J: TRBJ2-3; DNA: TGCGCCAGCACTGACGGGGGTTCGCAGTATTTT; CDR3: CASTDGGSQYF
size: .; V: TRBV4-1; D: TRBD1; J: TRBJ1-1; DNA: TGCGCCAGCAGCCACAAGTCGGGACAGGGTGGCACTGAAGCTTTCTTT; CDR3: CASSHKSGQGGTEAFF
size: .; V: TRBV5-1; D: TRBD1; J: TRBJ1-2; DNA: TGCGCCAGCAGCTTGAGACAGGGAGTTGGCTACACCTTC; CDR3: CASSLRQGVGYTF
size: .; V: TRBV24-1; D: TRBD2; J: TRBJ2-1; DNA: TGTGCCACCAGTGCCCTAGCGGGGGGCGGATCCTACAATGAGCAGTTCTTC; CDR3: CATSALAGGGSYNEQFF
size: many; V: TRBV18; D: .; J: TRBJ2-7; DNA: TGTGCCAGCTCACCGCCTCAGGGGCGCGAGCAGTACTTC; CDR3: CASSPPQGREQYF
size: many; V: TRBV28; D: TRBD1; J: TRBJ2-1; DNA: TGTGCCAGCAGACTCCTACAGGGGGACAATGAGCAGTTCTTC; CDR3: CASRLLQGDNEQFF
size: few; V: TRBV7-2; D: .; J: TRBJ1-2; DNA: TGTGCCAGCAGCTCGTTCGGGCATGGCTACACCTTC; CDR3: CASSSFGHGYTF
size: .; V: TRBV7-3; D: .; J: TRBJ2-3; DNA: TGTGCCAGCAGCTTAACCGCCTCTAATACGCAGTATTTT; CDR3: CASSLTASNTQYF
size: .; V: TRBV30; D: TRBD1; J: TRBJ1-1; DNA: TGTGCCTGGACCCAGGGGACAGGGGCTACTGAAGCTTTCTTT; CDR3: CAWTQGTGATEAFF
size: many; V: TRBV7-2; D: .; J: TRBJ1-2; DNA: TGTGCCAGCAGCTCGAATAGGGACTATGGCTACACCTTC; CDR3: CASSSNRDYGYTF
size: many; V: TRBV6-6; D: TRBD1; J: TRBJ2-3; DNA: TGTGCCAGCAAGAGTCCCCGAGAAGGGGGCGCGGGCACAGATACGCAGTATTTT; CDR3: CASKSPREGGAGTDTQYF
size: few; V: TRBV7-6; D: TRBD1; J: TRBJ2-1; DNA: TGTGCCAGCAGCTTAGCGCAAGGGGGCGCTGGCAATGAGCAGTTCTTC; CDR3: CASSLAQGGAGNEQFF
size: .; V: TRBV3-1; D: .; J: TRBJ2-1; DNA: TGTGCCAGCAGCCAAGCCGGGGGGCCCTACAATGAGCAGTTCTTC; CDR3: CASSQAGGPYNEQFF
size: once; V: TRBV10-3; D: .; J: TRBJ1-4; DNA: TGTGCCATCAGTGAGGAAGTTAATGAAAAACTGTTTTTT; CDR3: CAISEEVNEKLFF
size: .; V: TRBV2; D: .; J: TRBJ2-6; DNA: TGTGCCAGCAGTGAAGTCCGGGGGGCCAACGTCCTGACTTTC; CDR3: CASSEVRGANVLTF
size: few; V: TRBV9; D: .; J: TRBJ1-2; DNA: TGTGCCAGCAGCGCAACCCAGGGTTCCTATGGCTACACCTTC; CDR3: CASSATQGSYGYTF
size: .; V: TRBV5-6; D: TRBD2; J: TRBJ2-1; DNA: TGTGCCAGCAGCTACCTTGAGCGGGGGCCTTACAATGAGCAGTTCTTC; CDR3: CASSYLERGPYNEQFF
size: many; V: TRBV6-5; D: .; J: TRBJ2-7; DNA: TGTGCCAGCAGTTACACGGCAGGGTTCGAGCAGTACTTC; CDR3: CASSYTAGFEQYF
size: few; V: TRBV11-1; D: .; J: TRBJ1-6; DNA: TGTGCCAGCAGACCTACGGCAGGGAATTCACCCCTCCACTTT; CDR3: CASRPTAGNSPLHF
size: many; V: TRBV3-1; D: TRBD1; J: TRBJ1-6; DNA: TGTGCCAGCAGCCCCCGAGGACAGGGCGGGAATTCACCCCTCCACTTT; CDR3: CASSPRGQGGNSPLHF
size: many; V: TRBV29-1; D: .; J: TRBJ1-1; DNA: TGCAGCGTTGCGGGCAGGGCGGTAGTTGAAGCTTTCTTT; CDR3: CSVAGRAVVEAFF
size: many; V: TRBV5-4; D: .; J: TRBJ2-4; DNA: TGTGCCAGCAGCTTGAACCCGGACAGCGGACGCATTCAGTACTTC; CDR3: CASSLNPDSGRIQYF
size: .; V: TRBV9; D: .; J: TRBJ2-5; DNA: TGTGCCAGCAGCGTCAGACCCGGGCAAGAGACCCAGTACTTC; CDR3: CASSVRPGQETQYF
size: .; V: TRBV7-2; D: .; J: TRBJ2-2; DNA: TGTGCCAGCAGCCAAACAGCCGGGGAGCTGTTTTTT; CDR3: CASSQTAGELFF
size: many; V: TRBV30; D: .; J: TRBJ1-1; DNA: TGTGCCTGGACGAAACGGACACCTAACACTGAAGCTTTCTTT; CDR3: CAWTKRTPNTEAFF
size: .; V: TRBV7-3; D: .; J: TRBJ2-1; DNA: TGTGCCAGCAGCTTAAACCCGAATTACAATGAGCAGTTCTTC; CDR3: CASSLNPNYNEQFF
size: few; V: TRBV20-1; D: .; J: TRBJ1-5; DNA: TGCAGTGCGCCGACAGATCGTCAGCCCCAGCATTTT; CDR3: CSAPTDRQPQHF
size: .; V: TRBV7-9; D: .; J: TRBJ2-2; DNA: TGTGCCAGCAGCTTAGCGTTTTCCGCCGGGGAGCTGTTTTTT; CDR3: CASSLAFSAGELFF
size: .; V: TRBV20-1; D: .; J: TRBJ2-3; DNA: TGCAGTGCTTCAGAGGACAGCCCAACGGATACGCAGTATTTT; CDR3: CSASEDSPTDTQYF
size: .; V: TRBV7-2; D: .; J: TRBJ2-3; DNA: TGTGCCAGCAGCTTAGAGCAGACGTGGGGCACAGATACGCAGTATTTT; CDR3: CASSLEQTWGTDTQYF
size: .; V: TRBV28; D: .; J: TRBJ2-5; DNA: TGTGCCAGCAGTTCACAGGGTTGGGAGACCCAGTACTTC; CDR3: CASSSQGWETQYF
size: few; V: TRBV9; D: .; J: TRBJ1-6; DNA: TGTGCCAGCTCCGTCGGCCGAGATTCACCCCTCCACTTT; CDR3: CASSVGRDSPLHF
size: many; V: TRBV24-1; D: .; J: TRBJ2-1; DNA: TGTGCCACCAGTGGGCAGACCAATGAGCAGTTCTTC; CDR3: CATSGQTNEQFF
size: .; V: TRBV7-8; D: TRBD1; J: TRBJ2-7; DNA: TGTGCCAGCAGCTTTAGATTGCCCGGGACAGGGTCCTACGAGCAGTACTTC; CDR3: CASSFRLPGTGSYEQYF
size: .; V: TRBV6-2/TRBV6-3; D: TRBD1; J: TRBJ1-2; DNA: TGTGCCAGCAGTTACTGGACAGGGCTTGGGAACTATGGCTACACCTTC; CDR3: CASSYWTGLGNYGYTF
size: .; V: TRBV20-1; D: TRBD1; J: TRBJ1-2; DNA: TGCAGTGCTCAAACAGGGGGATTGAAATACGATGGCTACACCTTC; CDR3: CSAQTGGLKYDGYTF
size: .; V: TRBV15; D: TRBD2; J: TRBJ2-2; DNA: TGTGCCACCAGCACCGCCGGGACTACCCTCAAGACCGGGGAGCTGTTTTTT; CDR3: CATSTAGTTLKTGELFF
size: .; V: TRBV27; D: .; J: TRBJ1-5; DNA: TGTGCCAGCAGTTTAAGTTTTCGGACCCTAGGCAATCAGCCCCAGCATTTT; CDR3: CASSLSFRTLGNQPQHF
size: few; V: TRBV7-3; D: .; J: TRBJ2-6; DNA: TGTGCCAGCAGCGGCTCCCCGGCTGGGGCCAACGTCCTGACTTTC; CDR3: CASSGSPAGANVLTF
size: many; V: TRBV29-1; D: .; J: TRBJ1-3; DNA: TGCAGCGCTCGGGACCGCTGGGGTGGAAACACCATATATTTT; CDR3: CSARDRWGGNTIYF
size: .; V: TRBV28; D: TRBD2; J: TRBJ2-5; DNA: TGTGCCAGCAGCTTAGCGGGGGCAGGGACCCAGTACTTC; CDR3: CASSLAGAGTQYF